Each of the 11 T cell receptor beta chains below was sequenced from the same sample in a study of blood T cell repertoires in COVID-19. Measured with immunoSEQ multiplex PCR; TCRdb has only the in-frame clones, and not every one. The table records about 320,000 clones, nearly 90% of them present only once. The sample was peripheral blood. Receptors originate from a woman aged 30 to 39 with COVID-19, enrolled during active disease.

A single count supports this clone. The chain has TRBV20-1 and TRBJ1-4; 7 bases are a match to TRBD1. J was trimmed by 4 bases and V by 3 bases; bases with no gene match: 2. Germline lookup yields CDR1 DFQATT and CDR2 SNEGSKA (reference sequence). The CDR3 covers 13 residues. The DNA for the CDR3 is TGCAGTGCTAGTGGGACAGATAATGAAAAACTGTTTTTT. The encoded protein is CSASGTDNEKLFF.

This rearrangement joins TRBV29-1 to TRBJ1-2; 9 bases agree with TRBD1. This CDR3 has 13 residues. Trimming took 5 bases from V and 4 from J; bases not matched to a gene: 5. CDR1 and CDR2 (germline): SQVTM, ANQGSEA. The CDR3 coding sequence is TGCAGCGTTTACCGGGACAGGGCCTATGGCTACACCTTC. Translating it yields CSVYRDRAYGYTF.

The CDR3 DNA is TGTGCCAGCCGGGGGACCACGTTTAACACTGAAGCTTTCTTT. It specifies CASRGTTFNTEAFF. The gene calls are TRBV5-6 and TRBJ1-1; D is perhaps TRBD1 (5 bases). V was shortened by 7 bases and J by 2 bases, with 15 bases between the two germline ends. From germline, CDR1 is SGHDT and CDR2 YYEEEE. The CDR3 has 14 residues. The complete variable domain, with remaining parts taken from reference TRBV5-6 and TRBJ1-1, reads DAGVTQSPTHLIKTRGQQVTLRCSPKSGHDTVSWYQQALGQGPQFIFQYYEEEERQRGNFPDRFSGHQFPNYSSELNVNALLLGDSALYLCASRGTTFNTEAFFGQGTRLTVV.

The chain has TRBV6-5 and TRBJ2-1; D is perhaps TRBD2 (6 bases). Looked up from germline, CDR1 is MNHEY and CDR2 is SVGAGI. The germline V and J ends were trimmed by 2 bases and 8 bases, with 16 bases remaining between them. There are 15 residues in the CDR3. In nucleotides, the CDR3 is TGTGCCAGCAGTTACAGTGGCGGGGTAGGTGATGAGCAGTTCTTC. Protein product: CASSYSGGVGDEQFF.

The chain joins TRBV5-1 to TRBJ1-1; possible D gene TRBD1, 6 bases. The CDR3 runs 13 residues. V was cut by 0 bases and J by 8 bases, with 11 bases left in between. Germline V gene lookup returns CDR1 SGHRS and CDR2 YFSETQ. The DNA for the CDR3 is TGCGCCAGCAGCTTGGGGCCCGGGACAGAAGCTTTCTTT. Translated, it gives CASSLGPGTEAFF.

This chain links TRBV19 with TRBJ2-1; 8 bases align to TRBD2. V lost 9 bases to trimming and J lost 4 bases; unmatched junction nucleotides: 11. This CDR3 has 15 amino acids. CDR1 is LNHDA and CDR2 is SQIVND in the germline V gene (reference sequence). The CDR3: CASRLASGGYNEQFF. CDR3 nucleotides: TGTGCCAGCAGACTGGCCTCGGGGGGGTACAATGAGCAGTTCTTC.

The rearrangement joins TRBV5-6 to TRBJ2-5, with a tentative D call TRBD1 (5 bases). V was cut by 5 bases and J by 2 bases, with 13 bases left in between. The CDR3 is 14 amino acids. Germline CDR1 and CDR2: SGHDT and YYEEEE. The chain's CDR3 is CASSLTDLQETQYF. CDR3 nucleotide sequence: TGTGCCAGCAGTCTGACAGACCTACAAGAGACCCAGTACTTC. The full variable domain, rest sourced from reference TRBV5-6 and TRBJ2-5, is DAGVTQSPTHLIKTRGQQVTLRCSPKSGHDTVSWYQQALGQGPQFIFQYYEEEERQRGNFPDRFSGHQFPNYSSELNVNALLLGDSALYLCASSLTDLQETQYFGPGTRLLVL.

The chain is built from TRBV14 and TRBJ2-1, with 12 bases identical to TRBD2. With 3 bases clipped from V and 9 bases from J, the junction kept 6 bases outside the gene matches. There are 15 residues in the CDR3. The germline CDR1 and CDR2 sequences are SGHDN and FVKESK. In DNA, the CDR3 is TGTGCCAGCAGCCATCCTAGCGGGGGGGCCGGTGAGCAGTTCTTC. It codes for CASSHPSGGAGEQFF.

This rearrangement joins TRBV5-4 to TRBJ2-1; 11 bases are a match to TRBD1. The trim removed 5 bases at V and 5 bases at J, leaving 3 bases unmatched. CDR1 and CDR2 (germline): SGHNT, YYREEE (reference sequence). The CDR3 sequence is 14 residues long. The CDR3 region has the DNA TGTGCCAGCAGGGGGACAGGGGGACACAATGAGCAGTTCTTC. Protein sequence: CASRGTGGHNEQFF.

J is TRBJ1-6 and V is TRBV6-6; 9 nucleotides match TRBD1. From germline, CDR1 is MNHNY and CDR2 SVGAGI (reference sequence). This CDR3 is built from 15 residues. V was clipped by 9 bases and J by 8 bases; unmatched bases: 11. The CDR3 coding sequence is TGTGCCAGTTCCCGGGACAGGGAACAGTATTCACCCCTCCACTTT. Translated: CASSRDREQYSPLHF.

This chain joins TRBV10-3 and TRBJ1-1; 8 nucleotides agree with TRBD1. The CDR3 extends over 14 amino acids. The germline CDR1 and CDR2 sequences are ENHRY and SYGVKD. The V segment lost 3 bases and the J segment 1 base; nucleotides outside the gene matches: 1. The CDR3 here is CAISDTGGNTEAFF. In DNA form, the CDR3 reads TGTGCCATCAGTGATACAGGGGGGAACACTGAAGCTTTCTTT.